Listed below are T cell receptor beta chains from one sample, sequenced in a study of siplizumab effects on memory and regulatory T cells. Profiled with immunoSEQ multiplex PCR; TCRdb holds only in-frame clones, not every one. The table includes about 100,000 clones, 91% detected once. Sequencing used CD4+ T cells sorted from blood. These receptors originate from a human donor in good health. Each CDR3 is given with its conserved first and last residue. The D gene is left open where the match is weak. For some rows the clone size is stated as once, few or many, or as a class when expanded; others skip it.

abundance,j_gene,d_gene,v_gene,CDR3nt,CDR3aa
NA,TRBJ2-2,NA,TRBV7-6,TGTGCCAGCAGCTTAGTTTTGTCTAAAAGGGACTACACCGGGGAGCTGTTTTTT,CASSLVLSKRDYTGELFF
NA,TRBJ2-7,NA,TRBV2,TGTGCCAGCAGAGTTTCCATAGGGGGAGAGCAGTACTTC,CASRVSIGGEQYF
few,TRBJ1-1,NA,TRBV29-1,TGCAGCGTTGGACGGGTGAACACTGAAGCTTTCTTT,CSVGRVNTEAFF
NA,TRBJ1-2,NA,TRBV4-1,TGCGCCAGCAGCCAAGACACAGGTCCTACCTATGGCTACACCTTC,CASSQDTGPTYGYTF
NA,TRBJ2-7,NA,TRBV9,TGTGCCAGCAGCGTAGGAGGAGAGCCCTACGAGCAGTACTTC,CASSVGGEPYEQYF
NA,TRBJ2-7,NA,TRBV27,TGTGCCAGCAGGCCGAAGCCAGCGGGCGCCTACGAGCAGTACTTC,CASRPKPAGAYEQYF
NA,TRBJ2-2,NA,TRBV5-1,TGCGCCAGCAGCCCGGACAGATCGGTCGGGGAGCTGTTTTTT,CASSPDRSVGELFF
NA,TRBJ2-6,NA,TRBV11-2,TGTGCCAGCAGCTTAGAATTTGGTTCTGGGGCCAACGTCCTGACTTTC,CASSLEFGSGANVLTF
NA,TRBJ1-4,NA,TRBV7-9,TGTGCCAGCAGCTTAGGGGGGTCGGGCAATGAAAAACTGTTTTTT,CASSLGGSGNEKLFF
NA,TRBJ2-3,NA,TRBV2,TGTGCCAGCAGTGAAGGTGGCGATACAGATACGCAGTATTTT,CASSEGGDTDTQYF
NA,TRBJ1-1,NA,TRBV9,TGTGCCAGCAGCCCCAATGGCGGAAACACTGAAGCTTTCTTT,CASSPNGGNTEAFF
NA,TRBJ1-5,NA,TRBV10-3,TGTGCCATCAGTGATTGGGCCAATCAGCCCCAGCATTTT,CAISDWANQPQHF
many,TRBJ2-7,TRBD1,TRBV11-2,TGTGCCAGCAGCTTAAGCGGACAGGTCTCCTACGAGCAGTACTTC,CASSLSGQVSYEQYF
NA,TRBJ1-4,NA,TRBV6-5,TGTGCCAGCAGTCTCTCGCTACCAACTAATGAAAAACTGTTTTTT,CASSLSLPTNEKLFF
NA,TRBJ2-7,NA,TRBV7-2,TGTGCCAGCAGCCCCAGGGGCATTTCATCCTACGAGCAGTACTTC,CASSPRGISSYEQYF
NA,TRBJ2-3,NA,TRBV19,TGTGCCAGTAGTGGCCAGGGTGTGTATACGCAGTATTTT,CASSGQGVYTQYF
NA,TRBJ1-1,NA,TRBV6-4,TGTGCCAGCAGTAGCTACGCGGGAACCACTGAAGCTTTCTTT,CASSSYAGTTEAFF
NA,TRBJ1-1,NA,TRBV10-3,TGTGCCATCAGTGAGCCCGGGGGGGCCGCAGCTTTCTTT,CAISEPGGAAAFF
NA,TRBJ2-1,TRBD2,TRBV4-1,TGCGCCAGCAGCAGGGGACTATTATACAATGAGCAGTTCTTC,CASSRGLLYNEQFF
NA,TRBJ2-5,TRBD1,TRBV6-6,TGTGCCAGCAGTTACGGACAGGGGGCCCAAGAGACCCAGTACTTC,CASSYGQGAQETQYF
NA,TRBJ2-3,NA,TRBV29-1,TGCAGCGTTGAAAGGAGAAACGGGGGGCCCACAGATACGCAGTATTTT,CSVERRNGGPTDTQYF
once,TRBJ2-5,TRBD2,TRBV4-1,TGCGCCAGCAGCCAGCTGGGACTAGCGGCTGAGACCCAGTACTTC,CASSQLGLAAETQYF